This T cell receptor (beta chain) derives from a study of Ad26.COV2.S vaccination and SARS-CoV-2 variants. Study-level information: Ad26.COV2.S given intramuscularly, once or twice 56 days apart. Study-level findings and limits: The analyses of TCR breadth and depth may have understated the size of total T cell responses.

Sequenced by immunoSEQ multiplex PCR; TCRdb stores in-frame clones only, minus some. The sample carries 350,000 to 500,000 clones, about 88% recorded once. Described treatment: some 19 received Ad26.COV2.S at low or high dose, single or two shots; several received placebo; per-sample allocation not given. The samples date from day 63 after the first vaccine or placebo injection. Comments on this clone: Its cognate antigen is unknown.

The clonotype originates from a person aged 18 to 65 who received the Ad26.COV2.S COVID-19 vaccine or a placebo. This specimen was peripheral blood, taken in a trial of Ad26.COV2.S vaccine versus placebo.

CDR3 protein: CARSLTGTANYGYTF. The CDR3 DNA follows: TGTGCCAGAAGCTTAACCGGGACCGCAAACTATGGCTACACCTTC. V and J are TRBV5-3 and TRBJ1-2; the D gene is possibly TRBD1 (5 bases). TRBV5-3 is annotated as an ORF whose role is uncertain. The germline V and J ends were trimmed by 2 bases and 2 bases, with 13 bases remaining between them. The CDR3 is 15 residues long.